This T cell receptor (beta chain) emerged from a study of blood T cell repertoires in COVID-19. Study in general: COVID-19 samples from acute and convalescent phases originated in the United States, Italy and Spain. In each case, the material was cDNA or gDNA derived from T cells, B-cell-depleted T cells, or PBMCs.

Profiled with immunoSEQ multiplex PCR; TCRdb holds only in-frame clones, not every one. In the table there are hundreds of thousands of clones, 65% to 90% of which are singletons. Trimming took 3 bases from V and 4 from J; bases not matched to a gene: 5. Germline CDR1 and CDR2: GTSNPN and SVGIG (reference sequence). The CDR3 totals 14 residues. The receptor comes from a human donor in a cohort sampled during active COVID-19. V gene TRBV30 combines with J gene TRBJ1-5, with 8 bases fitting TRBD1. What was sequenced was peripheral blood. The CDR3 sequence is CAWRDRGWNQPQHF. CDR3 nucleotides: TGTGCCTGGAGAGACAGGGGTTGGAATCAGCCCCAGCATTTT.